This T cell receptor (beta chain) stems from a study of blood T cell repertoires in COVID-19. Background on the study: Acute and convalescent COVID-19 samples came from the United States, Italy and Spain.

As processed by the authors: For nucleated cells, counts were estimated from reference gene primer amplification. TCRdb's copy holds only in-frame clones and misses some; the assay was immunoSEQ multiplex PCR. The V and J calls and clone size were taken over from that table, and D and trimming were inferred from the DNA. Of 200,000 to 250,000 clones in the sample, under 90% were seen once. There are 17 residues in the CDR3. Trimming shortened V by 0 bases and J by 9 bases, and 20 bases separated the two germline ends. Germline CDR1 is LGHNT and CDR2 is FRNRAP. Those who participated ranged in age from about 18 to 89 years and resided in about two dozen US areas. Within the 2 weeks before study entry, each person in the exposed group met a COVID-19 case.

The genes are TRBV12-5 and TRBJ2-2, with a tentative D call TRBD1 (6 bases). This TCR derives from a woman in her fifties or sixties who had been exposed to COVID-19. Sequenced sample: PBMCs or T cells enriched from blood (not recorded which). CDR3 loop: CASGLVLSLQDSRELFF. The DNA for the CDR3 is TGTGCTAGTGGTTTGGTCCTTAGTTTACAGGACAGTCGGGAGCTGTTTTTT.